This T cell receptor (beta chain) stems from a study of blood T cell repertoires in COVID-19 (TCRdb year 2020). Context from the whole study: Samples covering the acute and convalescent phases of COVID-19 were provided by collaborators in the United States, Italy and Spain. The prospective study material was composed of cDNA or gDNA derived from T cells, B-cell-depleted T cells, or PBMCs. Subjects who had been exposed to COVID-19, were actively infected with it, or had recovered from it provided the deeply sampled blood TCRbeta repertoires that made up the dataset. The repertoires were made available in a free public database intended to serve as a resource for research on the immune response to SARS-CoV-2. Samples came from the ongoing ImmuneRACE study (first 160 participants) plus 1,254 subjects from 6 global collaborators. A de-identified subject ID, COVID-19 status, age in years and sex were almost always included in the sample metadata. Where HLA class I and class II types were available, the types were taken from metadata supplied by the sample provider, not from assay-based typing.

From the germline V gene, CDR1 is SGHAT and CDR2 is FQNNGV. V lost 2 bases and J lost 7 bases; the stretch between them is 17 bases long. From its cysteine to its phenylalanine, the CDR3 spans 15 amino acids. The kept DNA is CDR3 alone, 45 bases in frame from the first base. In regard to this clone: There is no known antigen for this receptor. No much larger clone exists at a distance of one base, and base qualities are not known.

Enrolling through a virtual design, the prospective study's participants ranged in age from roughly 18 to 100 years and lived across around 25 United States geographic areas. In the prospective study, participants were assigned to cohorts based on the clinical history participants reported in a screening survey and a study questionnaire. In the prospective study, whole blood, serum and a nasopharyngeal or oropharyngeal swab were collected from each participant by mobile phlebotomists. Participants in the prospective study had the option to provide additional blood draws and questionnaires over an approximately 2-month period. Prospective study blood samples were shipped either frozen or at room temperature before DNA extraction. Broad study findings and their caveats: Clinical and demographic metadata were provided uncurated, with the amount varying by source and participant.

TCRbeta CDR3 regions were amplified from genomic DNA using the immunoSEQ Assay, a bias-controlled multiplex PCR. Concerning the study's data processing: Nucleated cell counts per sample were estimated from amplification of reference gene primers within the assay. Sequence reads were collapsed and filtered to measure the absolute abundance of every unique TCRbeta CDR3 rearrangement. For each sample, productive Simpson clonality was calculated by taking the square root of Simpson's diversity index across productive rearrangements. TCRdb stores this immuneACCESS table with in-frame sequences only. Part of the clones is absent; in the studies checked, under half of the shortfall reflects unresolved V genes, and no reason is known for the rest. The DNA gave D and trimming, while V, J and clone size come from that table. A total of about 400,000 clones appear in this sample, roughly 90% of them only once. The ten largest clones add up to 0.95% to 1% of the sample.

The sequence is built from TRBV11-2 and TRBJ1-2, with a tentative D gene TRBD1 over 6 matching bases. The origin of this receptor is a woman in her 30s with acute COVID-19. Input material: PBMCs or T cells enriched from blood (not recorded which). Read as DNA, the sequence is TGTGCCAGCAGCTTAAACACAGGGTCTGGGGGTGGCTACACCTTC. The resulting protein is CASSLNTGSGGGYTF.